This T cell receptor beta chain was obtained from a study of cytomegalovirus exposure and HLA in healthy donors. This clone has more than one count but fewer than ten. Its antigen is currently unknown. One end of the junction varies from germline; a read error may be responsible. All the people who gave samples were healthy bone marrow donors. Vbeta (60) and Jbeta (13) primers were used in the PCR. Generated by immunoSEQ multiplex PCR, the TCRdb table keeps only in-frame clones and is missing some. The sample records about 160,000 clones, about three quarters being singletons. Study-wide results and limits: In a later analysis, a genetic analysis reported fewer productive-TCR N-insertions in an Asian-associated ancestry cluster than the cohort average. The productive fraction for most TCR beta V segments was about 87% or about 30% in an earlier analysis.

The TCR comes from a woman aged 40-49 years in good health and CMV-seropositive. Material for sequencing was PBMCs.

The CDR3 DNA reads as TGTGCCAGCAGTTCCCTCCGCTCTGGGGCCAACGGCCTGACTTTC. It yields the protein CASSSLRSGANGLTF. V usage is TRBV28 and J usage is TRBJ2-6; D is perhaps TRBD1 (5 bases). The germline V gene has CDR1 MDHEN and CDR2 SYDVKM. The CDR3 length is 15 residues.